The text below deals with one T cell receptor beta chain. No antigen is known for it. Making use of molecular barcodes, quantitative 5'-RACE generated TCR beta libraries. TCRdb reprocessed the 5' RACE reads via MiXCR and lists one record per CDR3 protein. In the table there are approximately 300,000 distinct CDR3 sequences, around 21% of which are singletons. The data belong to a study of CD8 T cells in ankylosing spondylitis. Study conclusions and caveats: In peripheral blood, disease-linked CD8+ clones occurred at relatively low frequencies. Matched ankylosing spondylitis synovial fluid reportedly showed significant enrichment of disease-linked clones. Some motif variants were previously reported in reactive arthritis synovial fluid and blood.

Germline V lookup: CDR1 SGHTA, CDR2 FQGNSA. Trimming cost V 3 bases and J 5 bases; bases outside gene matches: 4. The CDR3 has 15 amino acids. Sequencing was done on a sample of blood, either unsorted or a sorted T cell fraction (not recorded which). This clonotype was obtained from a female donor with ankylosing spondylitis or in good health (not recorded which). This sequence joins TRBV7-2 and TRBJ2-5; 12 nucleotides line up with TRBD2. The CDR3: CASSLASGRVETQYF. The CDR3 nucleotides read TGTGCCAGCAGCTTGGCTAGCGGGAGGGTTGAGACCCAGTACTTC. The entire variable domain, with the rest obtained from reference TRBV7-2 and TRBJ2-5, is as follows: GAGVSQSPSNKVTEKGKDVELRCDPISGHTALYWYRQSLGQGLEFLIYFQGNSAPDKSGLPSDRFSAERTGGSVSTLTIQRTQQEDSAVYLCASSLASGRVETQYFGPGTRLLVL.